The 29 T cell receptor beta chains below all came from one sample that was sequenced in a study of cytomegalovirus exposure and HLA in healthy donors. PCR amplification relied on 60 Vbeta primers (plus 13 Jbeta primers). Assay used: immunoSEQ multiplex PCR; TCRdb lists only in-frame clones, some missing. The sample has about 160,000 clones, over 80% seen once. Sample: PBMCs. These receptors came from a girl aged 10-17 years in good health and CMV-seropositive.

The V gene is TRBV9, the J gene TRBJ2-1; 9 bases map to TRBD1. Looked up from germline, CDR1 is SGDLS and CDR2 is YYNGEE. Trimming removed 0 bases from V and 0 bases from J; junction bases left unmatched: 10. This CDR3 comprises 19 residues. CDR3 DNA sequence: TGTGCCAGCAGCGTAGCCCCCCGCGGACAGGGGAGCTCCTACAATGAGCAGTTCTTC. Translated, it gives CASSVAPRGQGSSYNEQFF.

This clone was picked up a small number of times. The V and J genes are TRBV11-2 and TRBJ2-7; 9 nucleotides match TRBD1. This CDR3 has 14 residues. V trimming: 1 base; J trimming: 6 bases; junction bases outside the gene matches: 4. The V gene's germline CDR1 is SGHAT and CDR2 FQNNGV. CDR3 residues: CASSLGDRVFEQYF. CDR3 DNA sequence: TGTGCCAGCAGCTTAGGGGACAGGGTCTTCGAGCAGTACTTC.

This chain uses TRBV25-1 with TRBJ2-2; D perhaps matches TRBD2 (5 bases). V dropped 3 bases and J dropped 2 bases, with 10 bases sitting between them. The CDR3 length is 15 residues. The germline V gene encodes CDR1 MGHDK and CDR2 SYGVNS. As DNA, the CDR3 is TGTGCCAGCAGTGACTCGGGATCTAACACCGGGGAGCTGTTTTTT. This encodes CASSDSGSNTGELFF.

This sequence joins TRBV6-4 and TRBJ2-2; possibly TRBD2 for D (5 bases). Per germline, CDR1 MRHNA and CDR2 SNTAGT. This CDR3 comprises 15 residues. Trimming stripped 8 bases from V and 9 bases from J, with 22 bases between. The CDR3 region has the DNA TGTGCCAGCCCAAGGCAGCGGCCCACGCCCCGGGAGCTGTTTTTT. It codes for CASPRQRPTPRELFF.

A few counts support this clone. The V and J genes are TRBV11-3 and TRBJ2-7; 7 nucleotides match TRBD2. The CDR3 length is 14 residues. V dropped 0 bases and J dropped 7; count of bases not matched to a gene: 6. Germline lookup yields CDR1 SGHNT and CDR2 YENEEA. The CDR3 reads CASSLDRDYREQYF. Here the CDR3 DNA reads TGTGCCAGCAGCTTAGACAGGGACTACCGAGAGCAGTACTTC.

This sequence joins TRBV28 and TRBJ1-5; D is ambiguous. The CDR3 has 13 amino acids. CDR1 and CDR2 (germline): MDHEN, SYDVKM. V lost 6 bases and J lost 2, with 8 bases in between. This CDR3 reads CASSPAGNQPQHF. The CDR3 nucleotides read TGTGCCAGCAGCCCCGCGGGCAATCAGCCCCAGCATTTT. Supplemented by reference TRBV28 and TRBJ1-5, the full variable domain reads DVKVTQSSRYLVKRTGEKVFLECVQDMDHENMFWYRQDPGLGLRLIYFSYDVKMKEKGDIPEGYSVSREKKERFSLILESASTNQTSMYLCASSPAGNQPQHFGDGTRLSIL.

The chain uses TRBV5-1 and TRBJ1-2, with 9 bases fitting TRBD1. Trimming took 4 bases from V and 3 from J; bases not matched to a gene: 4. The CDR3 covers 14 residues. Germline lookup yields CDR1 SGHRS and CDR2 YFSETQ. The DNA of the CDR3 is TGCGCCAGCAGCGGGGACAGGGCCCACTATGGCTACACCTTC. Its protein is CASSGDRAHYGYTF.

The chain has TRBV29-1 and TRBJ2-1; 9 nucleotides agree with TRBD2. The trim removed 6 bases at V and 6 bases at J, leaving 9 bases unmatched. There are 14 residues in the CDR3. The germline CDR1 and CDR2 sequences are SQVTM and ANQGSEA. This CDR3 reads CSVGLAGASNEQFF. The DNA of the CDR3 is TGCAGCGTGGGCTTAGCGGGGGCGTCCAATGAGCAGTTCTTC.

The V and J genes are TRBV19 and TRBJ1-1; no clear D. Germline V gene lookup returns CDR1 LNHDA and CDR2 SQIVND (reference sequence). V lost 3 bases and J lost 4, with 15 bases in between. This CDR3 spans 15 amino acids. The CDR3 loop reads CASSIGDDPVTEAFF. The CDR3 nucleotides read TGTGCCAGTAGTATCGGAGACGATCCGGTCACTGAAGCTTTCTTT.

In DNA, the CDR3 is TGTGCCAGTGCAAGCGGGGGGGCCATCCAGACCCAGTACTTC. Protein sequence: CASASGGAIQTQYF. The gene calls are TRBV28 and TRBJ2-5; 10 bases map to TRBD2. V shed 9 bases and J 6 bases; nucleotides not matched to a gene: 10. Germline V gives CDR1 MDHEN, CDR2 SYDVKM. The CDR3 covers 14 residues.

The V call is TRBV5-6, the J call TRBJ2-3; weak D call: TRBD2 (5 bases). The V and J ends lost 0 bases and 6 bases respectively, with 17 bases between them. The CDR3 runs 16 residues. Germline assignment: CDR1 SGHDT and CDR2 YYEEEE. CDR3 nucleotide sequence: TGTGCCAGCAGCTTGGGGGCCCGTAGCGCGGGCGATACGCAGTATTTT. Its translation: CASSLGARSAGDTQYF.

This clone has a handful of counts. The chain is built from TRBV20-1 and TRBJ2-5; D call uncertain. CDR3 size: 11 residues. The germline V gene encodes CDR1 DFQATT and CDR2 SNEGSKA (reference sequence). V lost 6 bases, J lost 1 base, and 6 bases lay in between. The CDR3 DNA is TGCAGTGCCCAACTCCAAGAGACCCAGTACTTC. Protein sequence: CSAQLQETQYF.

The table lists this clone with a count of one. The chain combines TRBV5-1 with TRBJ2-5, with D possibly being TRBD1 (6 bases). The V and J ends lost 3 bases and 4 bases respectively, with 13 bases between them. The germline V gene has CDR1 SGHRS and CDR2 YFSETQ. The CDR3 length is 14 residues. The CDR3 region has the DNA TGCGCCAGCAGCTCAGGGGCCCAGGGAGAGACCCAGTACTTC. As protein: CASSSGAQGETQYF.

This sequence joins TRBV15 and TRBJ2-5; 15 nucleotides match TRBD2. The CDR3 runs 18 residues. Germline V gene data show CDR1 as LNHNV and CDR2 as YYDKDF (reference sequence). The ends lost 8 bases at V and 7 bases at J; junction bases unmatched: 17. The CDR3 nucleotides read TGTGCCACCGCCCGTCGCAGCCGGACTAGCGGGGGGGTGGGGACCCAGTACTTC. Its protein is CATARRSRTSGGVGTQYF.

The chain recombines TRBV10-3 with TRBJ1-1; 8 bases fit TRBD1. V lost 6 bases and J lost 0; bases outside the gene matches: 12. From germline, CDR1 is ENHRY and CDR2 SYGVKD. This CDR3 contains 17 residues. The DNA for the CDR3 is TGTGCCATCAGCCGTCTTCGTCCGGGACAGGTGAACACTGAAGCTTTCTTT. Protein: CAISRLRPGQVNTEAFF.

J is TRBJ2-1 and V is TRBV28, with D possibly matching TRBD1 (5 bases). Germline CDR1 and CDR2: MDHEN and SYDVKM. The CDR3 has 13 residues. Trimming removed 3 bases at V and 7 bases at J, with 10 bases between. The CDR3 protein is CASSLAGYNEQFF. In DNA form, the CDR3 reads TGTGCCAGCAGTTTGGCAGGGTATAATGAGCAGTTCTTC.

The rearrangement links TRBV9 to TRBJ2-5, with 8 bases that match TRBD1. This CDR3 region has 14 residues. V gave up 5 bases and J gave up 4 bases; unmatched junction bases: 7. Germline V gene sequence: CDR1 SGDLS, CDR2 YYNGEE. Here the CDR3 DNA reads TGTGCCAGCAGTGTGACAGGGGTTGGAGAGACCCAGTACTTC. It yields the protein CASSVTGVGETQYF.

A single count supports this clone. This sequence joins TRBV18 and TRBJ1-2; the D is unclear. This CDR3 comprises 17 residues. The V end was cut by 4 bases, the J end by 0 bases, with 18 bases between. Germline V gene lookup returns CDR1 KGHSH and CDR2 LQKENI. CDR3 residues: CASSQDPTGYSNYGYTF. Here the CDR3 DNA reads TGTGCCAGCTCACAAGATCCTACGGGGTATTCTAACTATGGCTACACCTTC.

The chain uses TRBV19 and TRBJ1-2, with 8 bases lining up with TRBD1. The germline V gene has CDR1 LNHDA and CDR2 SQIVND (reference sequence). The CDR3 runs to 12 residues. Unmatched junction bases numbered 4, after V lost 6 bases and J lost 7 bases. The CDR3 DNA reads TGTGCCAGTAGAACCCAGGGGGCTGGCTACACCTTC. It is translated as CASRTQGAGYTF.

The chain couples TRBV29-1 to TRBJ1-2; TRBD1 is a possible D gene (6 bases). The V gene's germline CDR1 is SQVTM and CDR2 ANQGSEA. V was clipped by 7 bases and J by 4 bases, with 25 bases between them. The CDR3 extends over 16 amino acids. The CDR3 DNA reads as TGCAGCGCCCTCACCCGGGACATCGACAGAGCCTATGGCTACACCTTC. Its protein product is CSALTRDIDRAYGYTF.

The genes are TRBV7-6 and TRBJ2-3; 9 bases match TRBD2. V dropped 1 base and J dropped 2; count of bases not matched to a gene: 4. Germline V lookup: CDR1 SGHVS, CDR2 FNYEAQ. The CDR3 consists of 16 residues. CDR3 residues: CASSLGGRALTDTQYF. In DNA form, the CDR3 reads TGTGCCAGCAGCTTAGGCGGGAGGGCGCTCACAGATACGCAGTATTTT.

V is TRBV7-8 and J is TRBJ2-1; TRBD2 aligns across 7 bases. Looked up from germline, CDR1 is SGHVS and CDR2 is FQNEAQ. V lost 2 bases, J lost 6 bases, and 16 bases stayed unmatched. This CDR3 region has 18 residues. The CDR3 coding sequence is TGTGCCAGCAGCTTATTTCTCGGAGACGGACTAGAGTTCAATGAGCAGTTCTTC. Amino acid sequence: CASSLFLGDGLEFNEQFF.

V gene TRBV2 combines with J gene TRBJ2-2; D perhaps matches TRBD2 (5 bases). V was shortened by 3 bases and J by 0 bases, with 11 bases between the two germline ends. This CDR3 is 16 amino acids long. The germline CDR1 and CDR2 sequences are SNHLY and FYNNEI. As DNA, the CDR3 is TGTGCCAGCAGTGATTCAAGCGGAGCGAACACCGGGGAGCTGTTTTTT. This codes for CASSDSSGANTGELFF.

This rearrangement joins TRBV28 to TRBJ1-5; tentative D call: TRBD1 (5 bases). The germline CDR1 and CDR2 sequences are MDHEN and SYDVKM. V was clipped by 3 bases and J by 5 bases, with 8 bases between them. The CDR3 is made up of 13 amino acids. The CDR3 DNA reads as TGTGCCAGCAGTTTGGACACGTATCAGCCCCAGCATTTT. Translating gives CASSLDTYQPQHF.

The chain combines TRBV19 with TRBJ2-2; D is perhaps TRBD1 (6 bases). There are 17 residues in the CDR3. Between the trimmed V and J ends, which lost 6 bases and 7 bases, there was a span of 24 bases. From germline, CDR1 is LNHDA and CDR2 SQIVND (reference sequence). CDR3 in DNA: TGTGCCAGTAGCTATTCACCCCCAGGGGCTTGGGGCGGGGAGCTGTTTTTT. Translation: CASSYSPPGAWGGELFF.

The chain couples TRBV11-2 to TRBJ1-3; D remains unclear. CDR3 length: 16 amino acids. Trimming took 1 base from V and 2 from J, leaving 12 bases between them. The germline CDR1 and CDR2 sequences are SGHAT and FQNNGV. Here the CDR3 reads CASSLVLGSTGNTIYF. CDR3 DNA sequence: TGTGCCAGCAGCTTAGTGTTAGGGAGCACTGGAAACACCATATATTTT.

J is TRBJ1-5 and V is TRBV6-1; D is uncertain. CDR1 and CDR2 (germline): MNHNS, SASEGT. Trimming shortened V by 5 bases and J by 1 base, and 12 bases separated the two germline ends. The CDR3 extends over 15 amino acids. CDR3 region: CASSPLEHSNQPQHF. As DNA, the CDR3 is TGTGCCAGCAGTCCTCTCGAGCACAGCAATCAGCCCCAGCATTTT.

The rearrangement joins TRBV28 to TRBJ2-7; possible D gene TRBD2, 6 bases. CDR1 is MDHEN and CDR2 is SYDVKM in the germline V gene. The CDR3 is made up of 17 amino acids. Trimming left V 6 bases short and J 3 bases short, with 24 bases between. The chain's CDR3 is CASSRTRGTLTHYEQYF. CDR3 in DNA: TGTGCCAGCAGCCGAACCCGAGGGACTCTTACCCACTACGAGCAGTACTTC.

The rearrangement joins TRBV28 to TRBJ1-5, with 7 bases fitting TRBD1. With 3 bases clipped from V and 14 bases from J, the junction kept 4 bases outside the gene matches. This CDR3 has 11 amino acids. CDR1 and CDR2 (germline): MDHEN, SYDVKM. CDR3 region: CASSLGQRKHF. CDR3 coding DNA: TGTGCCAGCAGTTTGGGACAGAGAAAGCATTTT.